One sample yielded the 15 T cell receptor beta chains listed below, sequenced in a study of cytomegalovirus exposure and HLA in healthy donors (dated by TCRdb to 2016 to 2017). Libraries were prepared through the immunoSEQ multiplex PCR assay. In TCRdb, the immuneACCESS table is reduced to in-frame sequences with V and J assigned. These tables do not hold every clone; where another copy was compared, an unresolved V gene accounts for under half, and the others remain unexplained. For this sample the table gives about 180,000 clones, of which 85% were detected only once. The ten largest clones take up roughly 15% of the sample. The sequenced material came from PBMCs. Source of these receptors: a man aged 18 to 30 in good health and CMV-seropositive.

The V call is TRBV20-1, the J call TRBJ1-1; D unresolved. Germline-derived CDR1 and CDR2 are DFQATT and SNEGSKA (reference sequence). The CDR3 covers 11 residues. Between the trimmed V and J ends, which lost 3 bases and 5 bases, there was a span of 7 bases. CDR3 protein: CSASGGTEAFF. CDR3 DNA sequence: TGCAGTGCTAGCGGAGGGACTGAAGCTTTCTTT.

The chain joins TRBV28 to TRBJ2-3, with D maybe TRBD1 (5 bases). Germline CDR1 reads MDHEN; CDR2 reads SYDVKM. V dropped 4 bases and J dropped 2 bases, with 22 bases sitting between them. This CDR3 spans 18 amino acids. In DNA, the CDR3 is TGTGCCAGCAGTTCCAGAGTGAGAGGCCCAGGACACACAGATACGCAGTATTTT. This encodes CASSSRVRGPGHTDTQYF.

The chain couples TRBV20-1 to TRBJ1-1, with D unclear. CDR1 DFQATT and CDR2 SNEGSKA come from the germline V gene (reference sequence). Trimming stripped 8 bases from V and 1 base from J, with 8 bases between. CDR3 length: 11 residues. The CDR3 DNA sequence: TGCAGTCCCCACTCGAACACTGAAGCTTTCTTT. It translates to CSPHSNTEAFF.

This chain links TRBV2 with TRBJ1-5, with D perhaps TRBD1 (5 bases). The CDR3 is 14 residues long. V dropped 6 bases and J dropped 6 bases, with 15 bases sitting between them. In germline, CDR1 is SNHLY, CDR2 FYNNEI. CDR3 residues: CASSEARGSQPQHF. The CDR3 coding sequence is TGTGCCAGCAGCGAGGCCCGGGGGAGTCAGCCCCAGCATTTT.

The J gene is TRBJ2-7, the V gene TRBV2; 7 positions agree with TRBD2. Germline V gene sequence: CDR1 SNHLY, CDR2 FYNNEI. CDR3 size: 11 residues. V trimming: 9 bases; J trimming: 8 bases; junction bases outside the gene matches: 7. CDR3 coding DNA: TGTGCCAGTATTGAAGGGACTAAGCAGTACTTC. Translation: CASIEGTKQYF.

The chain employs TRBV28 and TRBJ2-5; 7 bases are shared with TRBD2. The germline CDR1 and CDR2 sequences are MDHEN and SYDVKM. The CDR3 sequence is 17 residues long. V lost 5 bases and J lost 5; bases outside the gene matches: 17. Here the CDR3 DNA reads TGTGCCAGCAGTCGAGCCGGTAGCGAGGCCGGGAGGGAGACCCAGTACTTC. Translated: CASSRAGSEAGRETQYF.

This clone was seen only a few times. The V and J genes are TRBV28 and TRBJ2-7; D perhaps matches TRBD1 (6 bases). Trimming left V 7 bases short and J 2 bases short, with 15 bases between. Germline V CDR1 and CDR2: MDHEN, SYDVKM. This CDR3 region has 14 residues. CDR3 nucleotides: TGTGCCAGCACCCTGACAGGATTGACCTACGAGCAGTACTTC. Protein product: CASTLTGLTYEQYF.

J is TRBJ2-5 and V is TRBV10-3; TRBD2 is a possible D gene (5 bases). The germline V gene has CDR1 ENHRY and CDR2 SYGVKD. This CDR3 has 14 amino acids. Deletions cut 4 bases from V and 5 bases from J, with 14 bases between. CDR3 DNA sequence: TGTGCCATCAGTGTAGGACTCCGGCAGGAGACCCAGTACTTC. It specifies CAISVGLRQETQYF.

The table lists this clone with a count of one. The chain has TRBV4-1 and TRBJ1-4; 8 nucleotides align to TRBD1. CDR1 is MGHRA, CDR2 YSYEKL, per germline. The CDR3 has 15 amino acids. The trim removed 6 bases at V and 5 bases at J, leaving 8 bases unmatched. CDR3 bases: TGCGCCAGCAGTTGGGCAGGGGGCGCAAATGAAAAACTGTTTTTT. As protein: CASSWAGGANEKLFF.

A single count supports this clone. V and J are TRBV28 and TRBJ1-2, with 8 bases matching TRBD1. The CDR3 runs 17 residues. V was clipped by 5 bases and J by 1 base; unmatched bases: 12. Germline V gene sequence: CDR1 MDHEN, CDR2 SYDVKM. As DNA, the CDR3 is TGTGCCAGCAGTCTGGTACCCGGGACAGGACTTAACTATGGCTACACCTTC. Translating it yields CASSLVPGTGLNYGYTF.

There are a few counts of this clone. The rearrangement uses TRBV5-5 and TRBJ2-2; 8 positions agree with TRBD2. Trimming removed 3 bases from V and 6 bases from J; junction bases left unmatched: 13. Germline V CDR1 and CDR2: SGHKS, YYEKEE (reference sequence). This CDR3 spans 17 amino acids. CDR3 loop: CASSSGSGEVFPGELFF. DNA for the CDR3: TGTGCCAGCAGCTCGGGTAGCGGGGAGGTTTTTCCCGGGGAGCTGTTTTTT.

The chain couples TRBV14 to TRBJ1-2; D unclear. The V end lost 2 bases, the J end lost 3 bases, and 13 bases lay between the germline ends. Per the germline V gene, CDR1 is SGHDN and CDR2 is FVKESK. This CDR3 contains 15 residues. CDR3 in amino acids: CASSQSQTPYYGYTF. CDR3 nucleotide sequence: TGTGCCAGCAGCCAAAGCCAGACACCGTACTATGGCTACACCTTC.

DNA for the CDR3: TGTGCCAGCAGCTTGTGGGGGGGGAATCAGCCCCAGCATTTT. This encodes CASSLWGGNQPQHF. The chain employs TRBV5-6 and TRBJ1-5; D might be TRBD1 (5 bases). The V end lost 1 base, the J end lost 4 bases, and 9 bases lay between the germline ends. Germline CDR1 reads SGHDT; CDR2 reads YYEEEE. The CDR3 is made up of 14 amino acids.

The chain is built from TRBV28 and TRBJ2-1; 9 positions agree with TRBD2. Germline V CDR1 and CDR2: MDHEN, SYDVKM. The CDR3 extends over 16 amino acids. Trimming took 7 bases from V and 9 from J; bases not matched to a gene: 16. CDR3 region: CASTTNLAGRVGEQFF. The CDR3 DNA follows: TGTGCCAGCACCACTAACCTAGCGGGGAGGGTGGGTGAGCAGTTCTTC.

V is TRBV9 and J is TRBJ2-1, with D uncertain. V lost 0 bases to trimming and J lost 8 bases, with 3 bases between them. The germline gives CDR1 SGDLS, CDR2 YYNGEE. The CDR3 runs to 11 residues. The CDR3 sequence: CASSVGDEQFF. The DNA of the CDR3 is TGTGCCAGCAGCGTAGGAGATGAGCAGTTCTTC. The full variable domain, with the rest looked up from reference TRBV9 and TRBJ2-1, is DSGVTQTPKHLITATGQRVTLRCSPRSGDLSVYWYQQSLDQGLQFLIQYYNGEERAKGNILERFSAQQFPDLHSELNLSSLELGDSALYFCASSVGDEQFFGPGTRLTVL.